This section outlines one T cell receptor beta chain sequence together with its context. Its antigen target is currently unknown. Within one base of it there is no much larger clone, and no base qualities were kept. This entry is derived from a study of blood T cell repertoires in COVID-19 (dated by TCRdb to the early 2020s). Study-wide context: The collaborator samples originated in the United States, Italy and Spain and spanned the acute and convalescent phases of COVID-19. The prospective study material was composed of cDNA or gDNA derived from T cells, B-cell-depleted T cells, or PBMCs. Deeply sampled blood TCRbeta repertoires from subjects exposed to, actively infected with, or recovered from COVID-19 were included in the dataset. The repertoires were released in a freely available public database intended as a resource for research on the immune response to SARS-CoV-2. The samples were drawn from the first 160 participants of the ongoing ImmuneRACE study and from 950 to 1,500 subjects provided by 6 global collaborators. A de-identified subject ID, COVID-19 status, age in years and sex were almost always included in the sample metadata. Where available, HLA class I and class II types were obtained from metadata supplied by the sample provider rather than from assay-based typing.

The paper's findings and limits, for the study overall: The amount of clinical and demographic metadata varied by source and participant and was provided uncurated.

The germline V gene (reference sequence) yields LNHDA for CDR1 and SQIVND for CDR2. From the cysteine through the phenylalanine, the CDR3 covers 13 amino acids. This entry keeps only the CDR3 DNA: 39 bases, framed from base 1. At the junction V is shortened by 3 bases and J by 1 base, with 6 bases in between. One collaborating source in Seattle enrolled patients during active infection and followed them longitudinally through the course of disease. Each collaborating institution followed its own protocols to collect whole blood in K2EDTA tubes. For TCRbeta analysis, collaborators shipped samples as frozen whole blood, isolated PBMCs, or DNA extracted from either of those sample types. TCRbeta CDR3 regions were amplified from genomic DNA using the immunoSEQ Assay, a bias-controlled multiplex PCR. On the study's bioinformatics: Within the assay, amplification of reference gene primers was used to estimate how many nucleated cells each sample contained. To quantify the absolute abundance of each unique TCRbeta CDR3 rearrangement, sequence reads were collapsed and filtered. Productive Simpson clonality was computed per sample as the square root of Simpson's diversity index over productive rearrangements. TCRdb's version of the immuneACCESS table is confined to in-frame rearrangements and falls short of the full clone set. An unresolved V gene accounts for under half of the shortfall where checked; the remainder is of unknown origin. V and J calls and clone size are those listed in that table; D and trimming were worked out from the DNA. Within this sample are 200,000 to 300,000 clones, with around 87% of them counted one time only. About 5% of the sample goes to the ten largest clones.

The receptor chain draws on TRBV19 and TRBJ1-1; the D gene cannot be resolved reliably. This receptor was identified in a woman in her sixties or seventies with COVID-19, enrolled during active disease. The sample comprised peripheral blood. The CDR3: CASSMAWNTEAFF. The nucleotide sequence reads TGTGCCAGTAGTATGGCTTGGAACACTGAAGCTTTCTTT.